A selection of T cell receptor beta chains follows, all from one sample in a study of blood T cells in healthy people across ages. TCRdb independently ran MiXCR on the 5' RACE reads; one entry per CDR3 protein. Of 780,000 or so distinct CDR3 sequences in the sample, about 55% were seen once. Sequencing input: blood. The receptors stem from a man aged 80 or over in good health. The CDR3 runs from the conserved cysteine through the conserved F or W. D genes are given only for firm matches. The listing skips clone size in some rows; elsewhere it reads once, few, many or a size class.

D	size	J	length	V	CDR3	DNA
NA	NA	TRBJ2-5	12	TRBV11-2	CASSRPIETQYF	TGTGCCAGCAGCCGCCCCATCGAGACCCAGTACTTC
NA	few	TRBJ2-6	14	TRBV2	CASAGLTGANVLTF	TGTGCCAGCGCGGGACTCACGGGGGCCAACGTCCTGACTTTC
TRBD1	NA	TRBJ2-1	15	TRBV12-3/TRBV12-4	CASSLGGQGGNEQFF	TGTGCCAGCAGTTTAGGGGGACAGGGTGGTAATGAGCAGTTCTTC
NA	few	TRBJ2-1	13	TRBV20-1	CSASGSGNNEQFF	TGCAGTGCTAGCGGGTCCGGAAACAATGAGCAGTTCTTC
TRBD1	NA	TRBJ2-6	15	TRBV20-1	CSASQGAPGANVLTF	TGCAGTGCTAGCCAGGGGGCGCCTGGGGCCAACGTCCTGACTTTC
NA	once	TRBJ2-7	12	TRBV6-5	CASRQTSREQYF	TGTGCCAGCAGACAGACTAGTCGCGAGCAGTACTTC
TRBD1	NA	TRBJ1-5	15	TRBV5-5	CASSYTGDSNQPQHF	TGTGCCAGCAGCTATACAGGGGATAGCAATCAGCCCCAGCATTTT
TRBD1	NA	TRBJ2-3	15	TRBV7-2	CASSLGQFRLDTQYF	TGTGCCAGCAGCTTGGGACAGTTTCGGTTAGATACGCAGTATTTT
TRBD2	NA	TRBJ2-3	15	TRBV2	CASSEGLAGVDTQYF	TGTGCCAGCAGTGAAGGGCTAGCGGGAGTAGATACGCAGTATTTT
TRBD1	once	TRBJ1-5	14	TRBV10-3	CASGQGAGGQPQHF	TGTGCCTCGGGACAGGGGGCAGGGGGGCAGCCCCAGCATTTT